This T cell receptor beta chain was sequenced in a study of blood T cell repertoires in COVID-19. TCRdb keeps only in-frame clones here, not all; method: immunoSEQ multiplex PCR. The sample shows tens of thousands of clones, over 65% of them seen only once. The CDR3 runs 13 residues. CDR1 is ENHRY, CDR2 SYGVKD, per germline. Trimming took off 10 bases at V and 2 bases at J, with 14 bases between the two ends. This receptor was identified in a human donor in a cohort sampled during active COVID-19. Sequencing input: peripheral blood. The gene calls are TRBV10-3 and TRBJ2-5; D gene ambiguous. In nucleotides, the CDR3 is TGTGCCACGTCCGATCAACTTCAAGAGACCCAGTACTTC. Its protein is CATSDQLQETQYF.